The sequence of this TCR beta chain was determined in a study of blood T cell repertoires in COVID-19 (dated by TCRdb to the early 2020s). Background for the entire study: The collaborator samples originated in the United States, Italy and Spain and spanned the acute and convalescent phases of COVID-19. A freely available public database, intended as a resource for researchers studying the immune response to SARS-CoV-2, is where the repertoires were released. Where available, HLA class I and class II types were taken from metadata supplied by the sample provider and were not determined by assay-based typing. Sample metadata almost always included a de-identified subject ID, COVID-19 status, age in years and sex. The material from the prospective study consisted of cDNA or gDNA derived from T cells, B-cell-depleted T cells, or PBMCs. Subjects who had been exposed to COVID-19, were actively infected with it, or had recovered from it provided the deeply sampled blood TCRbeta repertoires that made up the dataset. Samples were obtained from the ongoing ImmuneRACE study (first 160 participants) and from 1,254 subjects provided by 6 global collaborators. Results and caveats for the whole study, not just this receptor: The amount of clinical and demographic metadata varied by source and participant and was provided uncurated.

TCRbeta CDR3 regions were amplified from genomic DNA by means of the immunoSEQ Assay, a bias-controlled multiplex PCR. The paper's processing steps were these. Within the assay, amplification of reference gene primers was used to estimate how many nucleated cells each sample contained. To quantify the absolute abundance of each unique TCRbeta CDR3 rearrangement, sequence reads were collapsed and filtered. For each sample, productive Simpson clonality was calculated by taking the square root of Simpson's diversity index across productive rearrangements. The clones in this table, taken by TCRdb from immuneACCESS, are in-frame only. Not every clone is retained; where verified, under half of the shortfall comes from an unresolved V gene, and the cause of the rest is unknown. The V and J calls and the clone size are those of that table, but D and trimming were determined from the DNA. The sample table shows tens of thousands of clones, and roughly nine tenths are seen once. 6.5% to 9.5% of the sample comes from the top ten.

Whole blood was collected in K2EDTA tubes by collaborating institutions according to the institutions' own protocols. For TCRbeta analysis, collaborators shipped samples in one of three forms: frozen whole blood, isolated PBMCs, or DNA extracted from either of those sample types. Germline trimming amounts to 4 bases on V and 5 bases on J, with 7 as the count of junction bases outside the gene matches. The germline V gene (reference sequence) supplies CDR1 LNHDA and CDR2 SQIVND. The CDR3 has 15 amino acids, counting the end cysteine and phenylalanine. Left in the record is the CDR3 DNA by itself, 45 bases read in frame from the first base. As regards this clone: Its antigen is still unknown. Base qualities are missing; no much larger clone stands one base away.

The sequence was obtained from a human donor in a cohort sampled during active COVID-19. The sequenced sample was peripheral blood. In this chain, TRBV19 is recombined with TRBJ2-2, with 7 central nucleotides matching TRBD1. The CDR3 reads CASSTAGTVTGELFF. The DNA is TGTGCCAGTAGTACGGCCGGGACAGTGACCGGGGAGCTGTTTTTT.